The rows below give T cell receptor beta chains drawn from one sample of a study of T cell responses to AZD1222 COVID-19 vaccine. Repertoires were generated with immunoSEQ multiplex PCR, while TCRdb's copy carries only in-frame clones and drops some. Of about 130,000 clones listed, around 94% are singletons. The sample was peripheral blood, taken on day 0 of AZD1222 vaccination. The receptors shown here come from an adult in good health. CDR3s include the opening cysteine and the closing phenylalanine or tryptophan. Fields, in order: V gene, J gene, D gene, clone size, CDR3 DNA, CDR3 protein. D genes are given only for firm matches. Clone size appears in some rows only: once, few, many, or a class for an expanded clone.

TRBV4-2	TRBJ2-7	TRBD2	.	TGTGCCAGCAGCCTGAAAGGGGTCGGGAGGGAGTACGAGCAGTACTTC	CASSLKGVGREYEQYF
TRBV4-1	TRBJ1-4	TRBD1	.	TGCGCCAGCAGCCAAGGGAGGGGACAGGGAGGAACTAATGAAAAACTGTTTTTT	CASSQGRGQGGTNEKLFF
TRBV7-9	TRBJ1-2	TRBD1	.	TGTGCCAGCAGCACCGATGGGACAGGGTTTAACTATGGCTACACCTTC	CASSTDGTGFNYGYTF
TRBV7-2	TRBJ2-7	.	.	TGTGCCAGCAGCTTACAACCAGGGCCCCACTACGAGCAGTACTTC	CASSLQPGPHYEQYF
TRBV5-1	TRBJ1-1	TRBD1	.	TGCGCCAGCAGCTGGGGGGACAGAAACACTGAAGCTTTCTTT	CASSWGDRNTEAFF
TRBV28	TRBJ2-6	TRBD1	.	TGTGCCAGCAGTTGGGACAGTACTTCTGGGGCCAACGTCCTGACTTTC	CASSWDSTSGANVLTF
TRBV30	TRBJ1-4	TRBD1	.	TGTGCCTGGGGGACAGACTTTAATGAAAAACTGTTTTTT	CAWGTDFNEKLFF
TRBV4-1	TRBJ2-7	TRBD2	once	TGCGCCAGCAGCCAAACTAGCGGACCCTACGAGCAGTACTTC	CASSQTSGPYEQYF
TRBV7-3	TRBJ2-5	.	.	TGTGCCAGCAGCTTGGGGGCTGGGGAGACCCAGTACTTC	CASSLGAGETQYF
TRBV20-1	TRBJ2-7	.	.	TGCAGTGCTAGAGCGGGGTACGAGCAGTACTTC	CSARAGYEQYF
TRBV9	TRBJ2-2	.	once	TGTGCCAGCAGCCCGTCAGTTAACACCGGGGAGCTGTTTTTT	CASSPSVNTGELFF
TRBV9	TRBJ2-3	.	.	TGTGCCAGCAGCGTTTCCCTTAGCACAGATACGCAGTATTTT	CASSVSLSTDTQYF
TRBV18	TRBJ1-1	TRBD1	.	TGTGCCAGCTCACCGACGACAGGGGTTGAAGCTTTCTTT	CASSPTTGVEAFF
TRBV15	TRBJ2-7	.	.	TGTGCCACCAGGGACGCCCACTACGAGCAGTACTTC	CATRDAHYEQYF
TRBV6-5	TRBJ1-1	.	once	TGTGCCAGCAGTTACGGGTATGGCACTGAAGCTTTCTTT	CASSYGYGTEAFF
TRBV27	TRBJ2-2	.	.	TGTGCCAGCAGTTTTGGGGGAGTGACCGGGGAGCTGTTTTTT	CASSFGGVTGELFF
TRBV7-3	TRBJ1-1	.	.	TGTGCCGGAACGTTGAACACGGGCACTGAAGCTTTCTTT	CAGTLNTGTEAFF
TRBV12-3/TRBV12-4	TRBJ2-1	.	.	TGTGCCAGCAGTTTCGGCAGTGATGAGCAGTTCTTC	CASSFGSDEQFF
TRBV28	TRBJ1-3	TRBD1	.	TGTGCCAGCAGTGCCCTACGGACAGGGGGAAACACCATATATTTT	CASSALRTGGNTIYF
TRBV6-5	TRBJ1-1	TRBD1	.	TGTGCCAGCAAGACAGGGCAGAACACTGAAGCTTTCTTT	CASKTGQNTEAFF
TRBV9	TRBJ2-7	TRBD2	.	TGTGCCAGCAGCGTAGGACTAGCGGCCACCTACGAGCAGTACTTC	CASSVGLAATYEQYF
TRBV5-4	TRBJ1-1	.	.	TGTGCCAGCAGCTCCCTTACTGCGAACACTGAAGCTTTCTTT	CASSSLTANTEAFF
TRBV19	TRBJ2-7	TRBD1	.	TGTGCCAGTTTCGAAGACAGGGGGCCTTTGCGCGAGCAGTACTTC	CASFEDRGPLREQYF
TRBV18	TRBJ2-2	.	.	TGTGCCAGCTCACCACAGGATACCGGGGAGCTGTTTTTT	CASSPQDTGELFF
TRBV7-7	TRBJ2-1	TRBD1	once	TGTGCCAGCAGCTTAGGGACAGGGGGCGCGTATGAGCAGTTCTTC	CASSLGTGGAYEQFF
TRBV27	TRBJ2-3	TRBD2	.	TGTGCCAGCAGTTTAGGACTAGCGGGACGCACAGATACGCAGTATTTT	CASSLGLAGRTDTQYF
TRBV30	TRBJ1-1	.	.	TGTGCCTGGAGTTTTCAGGGTGAAGCTTTCTTT	CAWSFQGEAFF
TRBV12-3/TRBV12-4	TRBJ2-5	.	.	TGTGCCAGCAGTTTTAGTCAACAGACCCAGTACTTC	CASSFSQQTQYF
TRBV5-1	TRBJ1-3	TRBD1	.	TGCGCCAGCAGCTTGGGATTTAGGGGGCTTGTTCAAGGTGGAAACACCATATATTTT	CASSLGFRGLVQGGNTIYF
TRBV9	TRBJ2-7	TRBD1	.	TGTGCCAGCAGCGCGACAGGGGGCCCCTACGAGCAGTACTTC	CASSATGGPYEQYF
TRBV7-9	TRBJ1-3	.	.	TGTGCCACCCCTCGGTCAGGAAACACCATATATTTT	CATPRSGNTIYF
TRBV2	TRBJ1-2	.	.	TGTGCCAGCAGTGTGAAGGACTATGGCTACACCTTC	CASSVKDYGYTF
TRBV7-2	TRBJ1-6	TRBD1	.	TGTGCCAGCAGCGCGGACAGGGGGTTTTCACCCCTCCACTTT	CASSADRGFSPLHF